These 8 T cell receptor beta chains originate from one sample sequenced in a study of cytomegalovirus exposure and HLA in healthy donors. This PCR relied on a set of 60 Vbeta primers and 13 Jbeta primers. Using immunoSEQ multiplex PCR, the repertoire was profiled, and TCRdb retains in-frame clones only, with some absent. The table lists tens of thousands of clones, around 78% of them singletons. What was sequenced was PBMCs. The receptors stem from a man under 40 in good health and CMV-seronegative.

The chain carries TRBV6-6 and TRBJ1-4, with D hard to call. The germline V gene has CDR1 MNHNY and CDR2 SVGAGI (reference sequence). The ends were cut back, 3 bases at V and 0 bases at J, with 11 bases in the middle. The CDR3 runs 16 residues. In nucleotides, the CDR3 is TGTGCCAGCAGTTATCTAGACGCAACAACTAATGAAAAACTGTTTTTT. It encodes CASSYLDATTNEKLFF.

The J gene is TRBJ1-6, the V gene TRBV11-2; 7 nucleotides match TRBD1. The CDR3 is made up of 15 amino acids. V lost 6 bases to trimming and J lost 7 bases; unmatched junction nucleotides: 9. CDR1 and CDR2 from the germline V gene are SGHAT and FQNNGV. The CDR3 sequence is CASRPSTGVNSPLHF. CDR3 bases: TGTGCCAGCAGACCGAGTACAGGGGTAAATTCACCCCTCCACTTT. The variable domain in full, completed from reference TRBV11-2 and TRBJ1-6, reads EAGVAQSPRYKIIEKRQSVAFWCNPISGHATLYWYQQILGQGPKLLIQFQNNGVVDDSQLPKDRFSAERLKGVDSTLKIQPAKLEDSAVYLCASRPSTGVNSPLHFGNGTRLTVT.

This clone was seen only a few times. Here the CDR3 reads CSVDTSFEIQETQYF. The CDR3 nucleotides are TGCAGCGTTGATACTAGCTTTGAAATTCAAGAGACCCAGTACTTC. The genes are TRBV29-1 and TRBJ2-5; tentative D call: TRBD2 (6 bases). V was clipped by 3 bases and J by 2 bases, with 16 bases between them. CDR1 and CDR2 from the germline V gene are SQVTM and ANQGSEA. This CDR3 has 15 residues.

This chain joins TRBV5-1 and TRBJ2-5, with D tentatively TRBD1 (7 bases). Germline V gene data show CDR1 as SGHRS and CDR2 as YFSETQ. The V end was cut by 4 bases, the J end by 1 base, with 14 bases between. The CDR3 contains 15 residues. The CDR3 here is CASSRGDSIQETQYF. CDR3 bases: TGCGCCAGCAGCCGCGGGGACAGTATCCAAGAGACCCAGTACTTC. Combining the CDR3 with reference TRBV5-1 and TRBJ2-5 gives the whole variable domain KAGVTQTPRYLIKTRGQQVTLSCSPISGHRSVSWYQQTPGQGLQFLFEYFSETQRNKGNFPGRFSGRQFSNSRSEMNVSTLELGDSALYLCASSRGDSIQETQYFGPGTRLLVL.

The chain couples TRBV11-2 to TRBJ2-7, with a possible D match to TRBD2 (6 bases). V was shortened by 5 bases and J by 0 bases, with 14 bases between the two germline ends. Per germline, CDR1 SGHAT and CDR2 FQNNGV. The CDR3 has 15 amino acids. The CDR3 DNA reads as TGTGCCAGCAGCCCATCCGGGACTCACTCCTACGAGCAGTACTTC. This translates into CASSPSGTHSYEQYF. Supplemented by reference TRBV11-2 and TRBJ2-7, the full variable domain reads EAGVAQSPRYKIIEKRQSVAFWCNPISGHATLYWYQQILGQGPKLLIQFQNNGVVDDSQLPKDRFSAERLKGVDSTLKIQPAKLEDSAVYLCASSPSGTHSYEQYFGPGTRLTVT.

The chain carries TRBV18 and TRBJ1-5; D is undetermined. V dropped 3 bases and J dropped 7 bases, with 13 bases sitting between them. Germline CDR1 reads KGHSH; CDR2 reads LQKENI. The CDR3 is 14 residues long. CDR3 DNA: TGTGCCAGCTCACCCTCCTCCTCGTCCCAGCCCCAGCATTTT. Translation: CASSPSSSSQPQHF. The complete variable domain, with remaining parts taken from reference TRBV18 and TRBJ1-5, reads NAGVMQNPRHLVRRRGQEARLRCSPMKGHSHVYWYRQLPEEGLKFMVYLQKENIIDESGMPKERFSAEFPKEGPSILRIQQVVRGDSAAYFCASSPSSSSQPQHFGDGTRLSIL.

This clone was recorded only once. The chain links TRBV7-3 to TRBJ2-3, with 7 positions matching TRBD1. Germline loops: CDR1 SGHTA, CDR2 FQGTGA. The trim removed 4 bases at V and 1 base at J, leaving 5 bases unmatched. The CDR3 is made up of 15 amino acids. The CDR3 reads CASSSTGTGTDTQYF. In DNA, the CDR3 is TGTGCCAGCAGCTCGACAGGGACCGGCACAGATACGCAGTATTTT. Looking up the rest from reference TRBV7-3 and TRBJ2-3 gives the full variable domain: GAGVSQTPSNKVTEKGKYVELRCDPISGHTALYWYRQSLGQGPEFLIYFQGTGAADDSGLPNDRFFAVRPEGSVSTLKIQRTERGDSAVYLCASSSTGTGTDTQYFGPGTRLTVL.

Worth noting for this clone: As the CDR3 is not closed by the conserved phenylalanine or tryptophan, this likely results from a read error. The chain is built from TRBV5-1 and TRBJ2-3, with D hard to call. The ends were cut back, 0 bases at V and 2 bases at J, with 13 bases in the middle. The germline CDR1 and CDR2 sequences are SGHRS and YFSETQ. This CDR3 has 16 residues. In nucleotides, the CDR3 is TGCGCCAGCAGCTTGGCCCTGTCCGGTAACACAGATACGCAGTATTCT. Protein product: CASSLALSGNTDTQYS.